A single sample gave rise to the 20 T cell receptor beta chains below, sequenced in a study of spatial heterogeneity in lung cancer. Time point noted: blood at routine non-recurrence follow-up after resection. Using its own MiXCR run on the 5' RACE reads, TCRdb lists one record per CDR3 protein. The sample has 2,500 to 3,500 distinct CDR3 sequences, 20% seen once. Sequencing used PBMCs, obtained at follow-up. The source is a male donor with early-stage non-small cell lung cancer.

This clonotype qualifies as medium-sized. V usage is TRBV20-1 and J usage is TRBJ1-1, with 7 bases matching TRBD1. J lost 4 bases, V lost 8 bases, and 10 bases had no gene match. CDR1 DFQATT and CDR2 SNEGSKA come from the germline V gene (reference sequence). The CDR3 length is 13 residues. The CDR3 DNA sequence: TGCAGTACTTTACAGGGGTGGATCACTGAAGCTTTCTTT. It translates to CSTLQGWITEAFF.

In its sample, this clonotype is medium-sized. The gene calls are TRBV4-1 and TRBJ1-4; D is uncertain. V was pared by 3 bases and J by 7 bases, with 12 bases between. The CDR3 consists of 14 residues. CDR1 and CDR2 from the germline V gene are MGHRA and YSYEKL. The CDR3 here is CASSQWESGEKLFF. As DNA, the CDR3 is TGCGCCAGCAGCCAGTGGGAGTCGGGTGAAAAACTGTTTTTT.

This clonotype is medium-sized (0.01 to 0.1%) within its sample. The chain uses TRBV7-2 and TRBJ2-1; possibly TRBD1 or TRBD2 for D (5 bases each). Trimming stripped 4 bases from V and 10 bases from J, with 11 bases between. This CDR3 comprises 12 residues. Germline CDR1 is SGHTA and CDR2 is FQGNSA. CDR3: CASSSAGDEQFF. The CDR3 bases are TGTGCCAGCAGCTCCGCCGGGGACGAGCAGTTCTTC.

This clonotype has a count of ten or more. The chain links TRBV28 to TRBJ1-5; no definite D call. This CDR3 spans 12 amino acids. V was cut by 3 bases and J by 7 bases, with 7 bases left in between. The germline V gene has CDR1 MDHEN and CDR2 SYDVKM. The chain's CDR3 is CASSFSGQPQHF. DNA of the CDR3: TGTGCCAGCAGTTTCTCGGGGCAGCCCCAGCATTTT.

This clonotype appeared many times. V usage is TRBV27 and J usage is TRBJ1-2; D ambiguous. The CDR3 is made up of 13 amino acids. The germline V gene has CDR1 MNHEY and CDR2 SMNVEV (reference sequence). Written as DNA, the CDR3 is TGTGCTTCCAGCACCCGTCCAAATGGGGGCTACACCTTC. Amino acids: CASSTRPNGGYTF.

This chain connects TRBV6-2 or TRBV6-3 to TRBJ2-1; D is ambiguous. The CDR3 runs to 15 residues. V dropped 8 bases and J dropped 0 bases, with 14 bases sitting between them. CDR1 MNHEY and CDR2 SVGEGT come from the germline V gene. CDR3 sequence: CASGYLLSSYNEQFF. CDR3 in DNA: TGTGCCAGCGGGTACTTACTAAGCTCCTACAATGAGCAGTTCTTC.

This clonotype is deemed medium-sized. This sequence joins TRBV27 and TRBJ2-7; TRBD2 matches 7 bases. V shed 0 bases, J shed 4 bases, and the junction held 3 bases outside the gene matches. CDR3 length: 14 amino acids. From germline, CDR1 is MNHEY and CDR2 SMNVEV (reference sequence). The CDR3 spells CASSLSPAGYEQYV. DNA of the CDR3: TGTGCCAGCAGTTTATCACCAGCGGGGTACGAGCAGTACGTC.

The chain links TRBV11-2 to TRBJ2-2; no clear D gene. V was shortened by 4 bases and J by 6 bases, with 9 bases between the two germline ends. This CDR3 spans 13 amino acids. CDR1 and CDR2 (germline): SGHAT, FQNNGV. CDR3 nucleotides: TGTGCCAGCAGCTCGACACCCGCCGGGGAGCTGTTTTTT. Its protein is CASSSTPAGELFF.

This clonotype is judged medium-sized. This rearrangement joins TRBV23-1 to TRBJ2-5; TRBD1 matches at 7 bases. TRBV23-1 is marked as an open reading frame, function uncertain. V was clipped by 6 bases and J by 5 bases; unmatched bases: 9. This CDR3 has 14 residues. The CDR3 coding sequence is TGCGCCAGCAGCCCTCGTACAGGGGTCGAGACCCAGTACTTC. Its translation: CASSPRTGVETQYF.

This clonotype was seen only a few times. The rearrangement uses TRBV20-1 and TRBJ2-7; unclear D gene. This CDR3 contains 15 residues. Germline-derived CDR1 and CDR2 are DFQATT and SNEGSKA (reference sequence). V dropped 0 bases and J dropped 0 bases, with 12 bases sitting between them. This chain's CDR3 is CSARDYGRHSYEQYF. The CDR3 bases are TGCAGTGCTAGAGATTATGGGCGGCACTCCTACGAGCAGTACTTC.

This clonotype was seen only a few times. The V call is TRBV12-3 or TRBV12-4, the J call TRBJ2-1, with 7 bases fitting TRBD2. The CDR3 contains 12 residues. J gave up 15 bases and V 8 bases, and 13 bases lay outside the gene matches. DNA of the CDR3: TGTGCCAGCTACTCTAAGGGCGGGAGTTTGTTCTTC. Translated: CASYSKGGSLFF.

The chain is built from TRBV7-2 and TRBJ1-6; 7 bases agree with TRBD1. The CDR3 has 13 residues. With 3 bases clipped from V and 10 bases from J, the junction kept 3 bases outside the gene matches. Germline assignment: CDR1 SGHTA and CDR2 FQGNSA. CDR3 coding DNA: TGTGCCAGCAGCTTCGGGACAGCCTCACCCCTCCACTTT. Residues: CASSFGTASPLHF.

This clonotype turned up a few times. The chain is built from TRBV12-3 or TRBV12-4 and TRBJ2-3; 8 bases are shared with TRBD2. This CDR3 contains 14 residues. Germline trimming cut 4 bases from V and 6 bases from J; bases unmatched to any gene: 6. The CDR3 spells CASSSLGRGDTQYF. DNA of the CDR3: TGTGCCAGCAGTTCTCTCGGGAGGGGCGATACGCAGTATTTT.

The genes are TRBV3-1 and TRBJ1-5, with a tentative D call TRBD1 (5 bases). There are 14 residues in the CDR3. The germline gives CDR1 LGHDT, CDR2 YNNKEL (reference sequence). V lost 1 base, J lost 8 bases, and 12 bases lay in between. The CDR3 reads CASSQVGGKEPQHF. The DNA of the CDR3 is TGTGCCAGCAGCCAAGTCGGGGGAAAGGAGCCCCAGCATTTT.

The V gene is TRBV2, the J gene TRBJ2-3; TRBD1 matches at 7 bases. The ends lost 6 bases at V and 6 bases at J; junction bases unmatched: 3. The CDR3 has 12 amino acids. Germline CDR1 and CDR2: SNHLY and FYNNEI. In nucleotides, the CDR3 is TGTGCCAGCAGCGGGACAGCTGATACGCAGTATTTT. Translated, it gives CASSGTADTQYF.

Judged by abundance, this clonotype is medium-sized. CDR3 residues: CATSDYLLNEQFF. In nucleotides, the CDR3 is TGTGCCACCAGTGATTACCTTCTTAATGAGCAGTTCTTC. The chain links TRBV24-1 to TRBJ2-1; D is unresolved. The CDR3 covers 13 residues. V lost 2 bases, J lost 7 bases, and 8 bases lay in between. Per the germline V gene, CDR1 is KGHDR and CDR2 is SFDVKD.

The rearrangement links TRBV7-9 to TRBJ2-7; TRBD1 aligns across 7 bases. The junction had 1 base not matched to a gene; V was cut back by 5 bases and J by 6 bases. CDR1 and CDR2 from the germline V gene are SEHNR and FQNEAQ (reference sequence). The CDR3 runs 11 residues. The CDR3 DNA reads TGTGCCAGCAGCAGGGGGCTCGAGCAGTACTTC. It encodes CASSRGLEQYF. The full variable domain, completed using reference TRBV7-9 and TRBJ2-7, is DTGVSQNPRHKITKRGQNVTFRCDPISEHNRLYWYRQTLGQGPEFLTYFQNEAQLEKSRLLSDRFSAERPKGSFSTLEIQRTEQGDSAMYLCASSRGLEQYFGPGTRLTVT.

This clonotype appeared many times. J is TRBJ2-5 and V is TRBV30, with TRBD2 matching over 8 bases. The CDR3 is 18 amino acids. CDR1 is GTSNPN, CDR2 SVGIG, per germline (reference sequence). V was pared by 2 bases and J by 2 bases, with 16 bases of the junction left unmatched. DNA for the CDR3: TGTGCCTGGAGTCCAGGGACTAGGAAGGGGCGGACACAAGAGACCCAGTACTTC. Its protein is CAWSPGTRKGRTQETQYF. Complete variable domain (other parts from reference TRBV30 and TRBJ2-5): SQTIHQWPATLVQPVGSPLSLECTVEGTSNPNLYWYRQAAGRGLQLLFYSVGIGQISSEVPQNLSASRPQDRQFILSSKKLLLSDSGFYLCAWSPGTRKGRTQETQYFGPGTRLLVL.

This chain links TRBV9 with TRBJ2-2, with a weak D call TRBD2 (5 bases). This CDR3 contains 17 residues. In germline, CDR1 is SGDLS, CDR2 YYNGEE. With 0 bases removed from V and 0 bases from J, the gap between germline ends came to 12 bases. Written as DNA, the CDR3 is TGTGCCAGCAGCGTAGGAAGAGGGATAGCGAACACCGGGGAGCTGTTTTTT. Translation: CASSVGRGIANTGELFF.

By frequency in the sample, this clonotype is medium-sized (0.01 to 0.1%). The chain is built from TRBV6-6 and TRBJ1-2, with D uncertain. V dropped 5 bases and J dropped 7 bases, with 11 bases sitting between them. From germline, CDR1 is MNHNY and CDR2 SVGAGI (reference sequence). The CDR3 spans 12 residues. The CDR3 is CASSQPQSGYTF. Here the CDR3 DNA reads TGTGCCAGCAGTCAGCCCCAGAGTGGCTACACCTTC.